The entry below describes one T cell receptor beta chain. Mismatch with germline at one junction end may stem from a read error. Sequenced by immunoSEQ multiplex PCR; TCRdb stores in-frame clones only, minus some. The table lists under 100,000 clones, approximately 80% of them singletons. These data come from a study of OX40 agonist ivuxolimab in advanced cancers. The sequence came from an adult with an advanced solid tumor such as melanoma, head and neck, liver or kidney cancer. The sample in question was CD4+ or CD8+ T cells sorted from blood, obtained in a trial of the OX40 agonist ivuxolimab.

CDR3 amino acids: CASSLDSGNEQFF. CDR3 nucleotide sequence: TGTGCTAGCAGCTTAGACTCTGGAAATGAGCAGTTCTTC. V usage is TRBV7-7 and J usage is TRBJ2-1; D unclear. The CDR3 runs 13 residues. CDR1 is SSHAT and CDR2 is FNYEAQ in the germline V gene (reference sequence).